Listed here is a single T cell receptor beta chain. This sample is drawn from a study of OX40 agonist ivuxolimab in advanced cancers. As for the study in general: Patients were infused with ivuxolimab every 2 weeks at 0.01 to 10 mg/kg.

Assay used: immunoSEQ multiplex PCR; TCRdb lists only in-frame clones, some missing. Of some 100,000 clones listed, 90% are singletons. CDR3 length: 14 amino acids. Germline CDR1 reads MNHEY; CDR2 reads SMNVEV (reference sequence). Germline trimming cut 6 bases from V and 3 bases from J; bases unmatched to any gene: 6. The sequencing used CD4+ or CD8+ T cells sorted from blood, collected in a trial of the OX40 agonist ivuxolimab. V usage is TRBV27 and J usage is TRBJ2-7; the match to TRBD1 covers 9 bases. This clonotype was sampled from an adult with an advanced solid tumor such as melanoma, head and neck, liver or kidney cancer. The CDR3 loop is CASSGQGRYYEQYF. The CDR3 DNA reads TGTGCCAGCAGCGGACAGGGGAGATACTACGAGCAGTACTTC.